This T cell receptor (beta chain) was found in a study of blood T cell repertoires in COVID-19. Background on the study: The origin of the acute and convalescent COVID-19 samples was the United States, Italy and Spain. Sources were T cells, B-cell-depleted T cells, or PBMCs; the material itself was cDNA or gDNA.

The CDR3 runs to 13 residues. Germline V gene data show CDR1 as LGHNT and CDR2 as FRNRAP. V was trimmed by 8 bases and J by 8 bases, leaving 18 bases between them. Authors' data handling: How many nucleated cells were present was estimated from reference gene primer amplification. The method was immunoSEQ multiplex PCR; TCRdb's version includes in-frame clones alone and lacks a portion of them. V, J and clone size are those of that table, while D and trimming were read from the DNA. The sample includes 250,000 to 300,000 clones, about 88% of them seen just once. This clone was detected a few times. The source material was peripheral blood. This chain links TRBV12-5 with TRBJ1-2; possibly TRBD1 for D (5 bases). This sequence was found in a man younger than 45 with active or convalescent COVID-19. CDR3: CASSLEGYRGYTF. The CDR3 DNA sequence: TGTGCTAGTTCGCTGGAGGGGTATCGCGGCTACACCTTC.